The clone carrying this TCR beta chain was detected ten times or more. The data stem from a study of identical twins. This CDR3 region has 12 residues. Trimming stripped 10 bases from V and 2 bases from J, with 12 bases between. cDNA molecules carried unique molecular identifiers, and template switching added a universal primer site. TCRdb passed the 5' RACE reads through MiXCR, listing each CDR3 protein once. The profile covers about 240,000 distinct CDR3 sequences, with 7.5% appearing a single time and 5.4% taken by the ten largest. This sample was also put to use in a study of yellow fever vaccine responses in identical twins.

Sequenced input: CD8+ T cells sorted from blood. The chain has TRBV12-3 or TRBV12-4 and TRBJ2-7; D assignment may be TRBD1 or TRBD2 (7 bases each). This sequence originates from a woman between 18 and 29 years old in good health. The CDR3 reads CATGGTAYEQYF. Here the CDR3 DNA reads TGTGCCACCGGGGGGACAGCCTACGAGCAGTACTTC.